These T cell receptor beta chains were read from a single sample in a study of cytomegalovirus exposure and HLA in healthy donors. TCRdb's copy holds only in-frame clones and misses some; the assay was immunoSEQ multiplex PCR. This repertoire shows 130,000 or so clones, roughly 9.6% found once; its top ten account for roughly 6.4%. Sequences were obtained from PBMCs. The source is a woman between 35 and 50 years old in good health and CMV-seropositive. Both conserved end residues are part of each CDR3. D genes are given only for firm matches. For some rows the clone size is stated as once, few or many, or as a class when expanded; others skip it.

D	size	V	J	CDR3	DNA
NA	NA	TRBV6-1	TRBJ1-1	CAAETGPWGSTEAFF	TGTGCCGCTGAGACCGGGCCCTGGGGCAGCACTGAAGCTTTCTTT
TRBD1	few	TRBV6-1	TRBJ2-5	CASSADRGSEETQYF	TGTGCCAGCAGTGCGGACAGGGGATCTGAAGAGACCCAGTACTTC
TRBD2	few	TRBV13	TRBJ2-3	CASSLEAAGDEADTQYF	TGTGCCAGCAGCTTAGAGGCTGCGGGGGACGAGGCAGATACGCAGTATTTT
TRBD2	NA	TRBV7-3	TRBJ2-2	CASSLSRTSPNTGELFF	TGTGCCAGCAGCTTAAGCCGGACTAGCCCTAACACCGGGGAGCTGTTTTTT
NA	NA	TRBV5-4	TRBJ1-1	CASSPSGSTEAFF	TGTGCCAGCTCCCCTTCGGGATCCACTGAAGCTTTCTTT
NA	few	TRBV14	TRBJ2-6	CASSQDVRVGANVLTF	TGTGCCAGCAGCCAAGACGTGAGGGTGGGGGCCAACGTCCTGACTTTC
NA	few	TRBV5-1	TRBJ1-6	CASSLALTDSPLHF	TGCGCCAGCAGCTTAGCTCTAACAGATTCACCCCTCCACTTT
NA	few	TRBV6-5	TRBJ2-3	CASAPTASLNTQYF	TGTGCCAGCGCCCCGACAGCCAGTTTGAATACGCAGTATTTT
TRBD1	few	TRBV10-3	TRBJ1-4	CAISARQGTNEKLFF	TGTGCCATCAGTGCCCGACAGGGGACTAATGAAAAACTGTTTTTT
TRBD1	NA	TRBV7-6	TRBJ1-2	CASSLEQGYGYTF	TGTGCCAGCAGCTTAGAACAGGGGTATGGCTACACCTTC
TRBD2	few	TRBV2	TRBJ2-7	CASSENSGGAYEQYF	TGTGCCAGCAGTGAAAACAGCGGGGGGGCTTACGAGCAGTACTTC
NA	NA	TRBV2	TRBJ2-7	CASSDPQGHSYEQYF	TGTGCCAGCAGTGACCCGCAGGGACACTCCTACGAGCAGTACTTC
NA	many	TRBV19	TRBJ1-1	CASSLDWGGVGTEAFF	TGTGCCAGTAGTCTGGACTGGGGGGGTGTTGGTACTGAAGCTTTCTTT
TRBD1	NA	TRBV5-1	TRBJ2-1	CASSLGQEYNEQFF	TGCGCCAGCAGCTTAGGACAGGAGTACAATGAGCAGTTCTTC
NA	few	TRBV6-1	TRBJ2-3	CASSEDGRFNTQYF	TGTGCCAGCAGTGAAGATGGCCGTTTCAATACGCAGTATTTT
NA	few	TRBV27	TRBJ2-7	CASRGPGNEQYF	TGTGCCAGCAGGGGGCCAGGGAACGAGCAGTACTTC
TRBD1	few	TRBV29-1	TRBJ1-2	CSANDRGVDGYTF	TGCAGCGCCAATGACAGGGGAGTAGATGGCTACACCTTC
NA	NA	TRBV9	TRBJ1-3	CASSVGAGGAGNTIYF	TGTGCCAGCAGCGTAGGGGCTGGGGGCGCCGGAAACACCATATATTTT
TRBD1	few	TRBV5-4	TRBJ2-3	CASSFVSGGGDTQYF	TGTGCCAGCAGCTTTGTGTCAGGGGGCGGGGATACGCAGTATTTT
NA	NA	TRBV7-2	TRBJ1-2	CASSFGGGGGYTF	TGTGCCAGCAGCTTCGGCGGAGGAGGAGGCTACACCTTC
NA	NA	TRBV7-7	TRBJ2-5	CASSRAQGGTGQETQYF	TGTGCCAGCAGTAGGGCCCAGGGAGGCACAGGTCAAGAGACCCAGTACTTC
TRBD1	few	TRBV2	TRBJ1-5	CASSVTRGSGQPQHF	TGTGCCAGCAGTGTAACCAGGGGGTCGGGTCAGCCCCAGCATTTT